Listed below are T cell receptor beta chains from one sample, sequenced in a study of shared clonotypes between healthy human individuals. Using immunoSEQ multiplex PCR, the repertoire was profiled, and TCRdb retains in-frame clones only, with some absent. The sample gives under 1,900,000 clones, less than 99% of which show up once; around 0.38% is in the top ten. The sequenced material came from naive CD4+ T cells sorted from blood. The source of these receptors is a man in his thirties or forties in good health. The CDR3 runs from the conserved cysteine through the conserved F or W. A D gene is named only where the DNA matches it firmly. For some rows the clone size is stated as once, few or many, or as a class when expanded; others skip it.

d_gene: .
v_gene: TRBV5-1
abundance: .
j_gene: TRBJ2-2
CDR3nt: TGCGCCAGCAGCTTGACAGTCACCGGGGAGCTGTTTTTT
CDR3aa: CASSLTVTGELFF

d_gene: TRBD1
v_gene: TRBV7-9
abundance: .
j_gene: TRBJ2-2
CDR3nt: TGTGCCAGCATCATACGGGACAGGGCTAACACCGGGGAGCTGTTTTTT
CDR3aa: CASIIRDRANTGELFF

d_gene: .
v_gene: TRBV28
abundance: .
j_gene: TRBJ2-5
CDR3nt: TGTGCCAGCCGCCCAGGGGGAGGAGAGACCCAGTACTTC
CDR3aa: CASRPGGGETQYF

d_gene: .
v_gene: TRBV5-1
abundance: .
j_gene: TRBJ2-1
CDR3nt: TGCGCCAGCAGTCGTGACCTCACCTACAATGAGCAGTTCTTC
CDR3aa: CASSRDLTYNEQFF

d_gene: .
v_gene: TRBV14
abundance: .
j_gene: TRBJ2-3
CDR3nt: TGTGCCAGCAGCTCCAGGGTCTCTAGCACAGATACGCAGTATTTT
CDR3aa: CASSSRVSSTDTQYF

d_gene: .
v_gene: TRBV2
abundance: once
j_gene: TRBJ2-7
CDR3nt: TGTGCCAGCAAATTGCAGATCTCCTACGAGCAGTACTTC
CDR3aa: CASKLQISYEQYF

d_gene: TRBD1
v_gene: TRBV11-2
abundance: .
j_gene: TRBJ1-1
CDR3nt: TGTGCCAGCAGCCCTTACAGGGGGCCGAACACTGAAGCTTTCTTT
CDR3aa: CASSPYRGPNTEAFF

d_gene: .
v_gene: TRBV4-3
abundance: .
j_gene: TRBJ1-1
CDR3nt: TGCGCCAGCAGCCAGGAAGTGAACACTGAAGCTTTCTTT
CDR3aa: CASSQEVNTEAFF

d_gene: .
v_gene: TRBV21-1
abundance: once
j_gene: TRBJ1-1
CDR3nt: TGTGCCAGCAGCAAACAACAACCCGGAGGGAAGAACACTGAAGCTTTCTTT
CDR3aa: CASSKQQPGGKNTEAFF

d_gene: TRBD2
v_gene: TRBV5-1
abundance: .
j_gene: TRBJ2-3
CDR3nt: TGCGCCAGCAGCCATAGCGGGGCTAGCACAGATACGCAGTATTTT
CDR3aa: CASSHSGASTDTQYF

d_gene: TRBD1
v_gene: TRBV7-9
abundance: .
j_gene: TRBJ2-7
CDR3nt: TGTGCCAGCAGCTCGACAGGGGGCAATCAGGAGTACTTC
CDR3aa: CASSSTGGNQEYF

d_gene: TRBD2
v_gene: TRBV29-1
abundance: .
j_gene: TRBJ2-2
CDR3nt: TGCAGCGCCTTAGCGGGAGGGGTCACCGGGGAGCTGTTTTTT
CDR3aa: CSALAGGVTGELFF

d_gene: TRBD2
v_gene: TRBV9
abundance: .
j_gene: TRBJ2-7
CDR3nt: TGTGCCAGCAATATAGCGGGAGCGGGCGAGCAGTACTTC
CDR3aa: CASNIAGAGEQYF

d_gene: .
v_gene: TRBV7-9
abundance: .
j_gene: TRBJ1-3
CDR3nt: TGTGCCAGCAGCTCGACCCTCCGGGACACAAACTCTGGAAACACCATATATTTT
CDR3aa: CASSSTLRDTNSGNTIYF

d_gene: .
v_gene: TRBV10-3
abundance: .
j_gene: TRBJ1-2
CDR3nt: TGTGCCATCAGTGATGGGAGCGGCTACACCTTC
CDR3aa: CAISDGSGYTF

d_gene: .
v_gene: TRBV10-3
abundance: .
j_gene: TRBJ2-7
CDR3nt: TGTGCCATCATGCAAAATGACTACGAGCAGTACTTC
CDR3aa: CAIMQNDYEQYF

d_gene: TRBD2
v_gene: TRBV5-1
abundance: .
j_gene: TRBJ2-1
CDR3nt: TGCGCCAGCAGCTTTCAGCGGGAGTACAATGAGCAGTTCTTC
CDR3aa: CASSFQREYNEQFF

d_gene: .
v_gene: TRBV4-1
abundance: once
j_gene: TRBJ1-4
CDR3nt: TGCGCCAGCAGCCAAATCCCTGGCGAAAAACTGTTTTTT
CDR3aa: CASSQIPGEKLFF

d_gene: TRBD2
v_gene: TRBV5-6
abundance: .
j_gene: TRBJ2-1
CDR3nt: TGTGCCAGCAGCTTGGTATTTAGCGGGAACTACAATGAGCAGTTCTTC
CDR3aa: CASSLVFSGNYNEQFF

d_gene: .
v_gene: TRBV11-3
abundance: once
j_gene: TRBJ2-4
CDR3nt: TGTGCCAGCAGCTTGGGGGGCCAGGACATTCAGTACTTC
CDR3aa: CASSLGGQDIQYF

d_gene: .
v_gene: TRBV10-3
abundance: .
j_gene: TRBJ2-7
CDR3nt: TGTGCCATCAGTGAGGCCTGGACAGAACTCTCCTACGAGCAGTACTTC
CDR3aa: CAISEAWTELSYEQYF

d_gene: TRBD1
v_gene: TRBV5-1
abundance: .
j_gene: TRBJ2-7
CDR3nt: TGCGCCAGCAGCCCCGACAGGGGAGCCTACGAGCAGTACTTC
CDR3aa: CASSPDRGAYEQYF

d_gene: .
v_gene: TRBV10-3
abundance: .
j_gene: TRBJ2-1
CDR3nt: TGTGCCATCAGTGTATCCTTTGGAGGGAGCTCCTACAATGAGCAGTTCTTC
CDR3aa: CAISVSFGGSSYNEQFF

d_gene: .
v_gene: TRBV5-5
abundance: .
j_gene: TRBJ2-3
CDR3nt: TGTGCCAGCAGCATATATAGCGCAAACTCTTTTACGCAGTATTTT
CDR3aa: CASSIYSANSFTQYF

d_gene: TRBD2
v_gene: TRBV5-1
abundance: once
j_gene: TRBJ2-7
CDR3nt: TGCGCCAGCAGACAGAGCGGGAGGGCCTACGAGCAGTACTTC
CDR3aa: CASRQSGRAYEQYF

d_gene: TRBD2
v_gene: TRBV4-3
abundance: .
j_gene: TRBJ2-1
CDR3nt: TGCGCCAGCAGCCAAGAACTAGCGGGGGCCTACAATGAGCAGTTCTTC
CDR3aa: CASSQELAGAYNEQFF

d_gene: TRBD2
v_gene: TRBV9
abundance: .
j_gene: TRBJ2-3
CDR3nt: TGTGCCAGCAGCCGACTAGCGGGAGGAGCCACAGATACGCAGTATTTT
CDR3aa: CASSRLAGGATDTQYF

d_gene: TRBD2
v_gene: TRBV7-3
abundance: .
j_gene: TRBJ2-7
CDR3nt: TGTGCCAGCAGCTTACAGCGGCCTGCGGGAGGGTTACGTGGTTACGAGCAGTACTTC
CDR3aa: CASSLQRPAGGLRGYEQYF

d_gene: .
v_gene: TRBV28
abundance: .
j_gene: TRBJ2-2
CDR3nt: TGTGCCAGCAGTTTTGGGGCAGGGAGGGAGCTGTTTTTT
CDR3aa: CASSFGAGRELFF

d_gene: .
v_gene: TRBV5-1
abundance: .
j_gene: TRBJ2-2
CDR3nt: TGCGCCAGCAGCTTGGCAACAGGGAGGAGCACCGGGGAGCTGTTTTTT
CDR3aa: CASSLATGRSTGELFF